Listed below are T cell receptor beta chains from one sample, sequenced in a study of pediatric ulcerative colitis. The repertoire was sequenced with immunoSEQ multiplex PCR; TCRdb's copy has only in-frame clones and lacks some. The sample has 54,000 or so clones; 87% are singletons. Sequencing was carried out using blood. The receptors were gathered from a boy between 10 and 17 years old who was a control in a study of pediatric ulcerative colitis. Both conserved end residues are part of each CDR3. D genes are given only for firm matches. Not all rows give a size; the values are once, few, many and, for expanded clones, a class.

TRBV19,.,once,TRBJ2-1,CASSISSSYNEQFF,TGTGCCAGTAGTATATCAAGCTCCTACAATGAGCAGTTCTTC
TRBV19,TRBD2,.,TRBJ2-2,CASSTGLSTGELFF,TGTGCCAGTAGTACGGGACTAAGCACCGGGGAGCTGTTTTTT
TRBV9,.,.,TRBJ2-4,CASSVEGFNGNIQYF,TGTGCCAGCAGCGTAGAAGGATTCAACGGGAACATTCAGTACTTC
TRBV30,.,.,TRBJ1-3,CAWSVLFESGNTIYF,TGTGCCTGGAGTGTACTATTTGAGTCTGGAAACACCATATATTTT
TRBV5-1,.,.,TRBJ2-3,CASSPPLSGHSTDTQYF,TGCGCCAGCAGCCCTCCCCTGAGCGGCCATAGCACAGATACGCAGTATTTT
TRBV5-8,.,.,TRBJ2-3,CASTRRDTQYF,TGTGCCAGCACTCGGCGGGATACGCAGTATTTT
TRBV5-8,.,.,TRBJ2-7,CASSPWGSSYEQYF,TGTGCCAGCAGCCCTTGGGGGTCCTCCTACGAGCAGTACTTC
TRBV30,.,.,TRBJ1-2,CAWSVHYRPNYGYTF,TGTGCCTGGAGTGTACATTATAGACCTAACTATGGCTACACCTTC
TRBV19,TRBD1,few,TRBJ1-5,CASSIAGQVLPSNQPQHF,TGTGCCAGTAGTATAGCGGGACAGGTCCTTCCGAGCAATCAGCCCCAGCATTTT
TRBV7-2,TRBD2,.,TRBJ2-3,CASSVTASLGGDKDTQYF,TGTGCCAGCAGCGTAACCGCCTCCTTGGGGGGGGATAAAGATACGCAGTATTTT
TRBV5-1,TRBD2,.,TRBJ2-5,CASSSGRSQETQYF,TGCGCCAGCAGTAGCGGGAGGTCTCAAGAGACCCAGTACTTC
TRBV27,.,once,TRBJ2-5,CASSLSTGPQYF,TGTGCCAGCAGTTTATCCACAGGGCCCCAGTACTTC
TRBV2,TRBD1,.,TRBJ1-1,CASRDPGQTIGGFF,TGTGCCAGCAGAGATCCGGGACAGACCATCGGGGGTTTCTTT
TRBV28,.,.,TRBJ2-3,CASSSQGVATDTQYF,TGTGCCAGCAGTTCCCAGGGCGTCGCCACAGATACGCAGTATTTT
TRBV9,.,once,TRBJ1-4,CASSPQPTNEKLFF,TGTGCCAGCAGCCCCCAGCCGACAAATGAAAAACTGTTTTTT
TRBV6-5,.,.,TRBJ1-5,CASTYTGAQGRRPQHF,TGTGCCAGCACTTATACCGGGGCGCAAGGAAGGAGGCCCCAGCATTTT
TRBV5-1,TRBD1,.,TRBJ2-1,CASSLGQGLTNEQFF,TGCGCCAGCAGCCTAGGACAGGGGTTGACGAATGAGCAGTTCTTC
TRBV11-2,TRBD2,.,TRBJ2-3,CASSPTQRWAGGDTQYF,TGTGCCAGCAGCCCCACCCAAAGGTGGGCGGGGGGAGATACGCAGTATTTT
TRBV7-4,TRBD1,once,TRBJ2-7,CASSSIPSGQGANEQYF,TGTGCCAGCAGCTCAATCCCCTCGGGACAGGGGGCAAATGAGCAGTACTTC
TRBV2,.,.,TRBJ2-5,CASREGVGETQYF,TGTGCCAGCAGGGAGGGGGTAGGAGAGACCCAGTACTTC
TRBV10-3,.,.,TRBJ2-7,CAISESAYGTYEQYF,TGTGCCATCAGTGAGTCGGCATACGGAACCTACGAGCAGTACTTC
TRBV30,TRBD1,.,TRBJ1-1,CAWRQGANTEAFF,TGTGCCTGGAGACAGGGGGCGAACACTGAAGCTTTCTTT
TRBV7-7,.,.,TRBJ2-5,CASSLGVQETQYF,TGTGCTAGCAGCTTAGGGGTTCAAGAGACCCAGTACTTC
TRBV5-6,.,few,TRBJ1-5,CASSLVGGNQPQHF,TGTGCCAGCAGCTTGGTCGGGGGGAATCAGCCCCAGCATTTT
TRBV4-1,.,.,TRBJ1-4,CASSQGVPPGWEKLFF,TGCGCCAGCAGCCAAGGCGTCCCCCCGGGATGGGAAAAACTGTTTTTT
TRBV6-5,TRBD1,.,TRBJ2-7,CASSYTGTGGWEQYF,TGTGCCAGCAGTTACACCGGGACAGGGGGGTGGGAGCAGTACTTC
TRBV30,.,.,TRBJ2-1,CAWTRGTSNEQFF,TGTGCCTGGACCAGGGGCACAAGCAATGAGCAGTTCTTC
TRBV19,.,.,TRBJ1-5,CASSITGYSNQPQHF,TGTGCCAGTAGTATCACAGGTTATAGCAATCAGCCCCAGCATTTT
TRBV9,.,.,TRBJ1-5,CASSAGGGNQPQHF,TGTGCCAGCAGCGCGGGAGGCGGTAATCAGCCCCAGCATTTT
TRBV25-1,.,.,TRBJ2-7,CASSPGSSYEQYF,TGTGCCAGCAGCCCGGGGTCATCCTACGAGCAGTACTTC
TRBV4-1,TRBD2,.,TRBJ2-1,CASSQVGTSGYQRGYNEQFF,TGCGCCAGCAGCCAAGTTGGGACTAGCGGGTACCAAAGGGGCTACAATGAGCAGTTCTTC
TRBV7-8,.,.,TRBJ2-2,CASSLLTGLSGTGELFF,TGTGCCAGCAGCTTATTAACAGGGCTAAGTGGCACCGGGGAGCTGTTTTTT
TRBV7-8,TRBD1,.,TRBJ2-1,CASSITRPGGSYNEQFF,TGTGCCAGCAGCATTACAAGACCAGGGGGCTCCTACAATGAGCAGTTCTTC
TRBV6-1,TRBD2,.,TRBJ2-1,CASSELAGAVNEQFF,TGTGCCAGCAGTGAACTAGCGGGAGCCGTTAATGAGCAGTTCTTC
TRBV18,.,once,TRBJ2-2,CASSPPQTINTGELFF,TGTGCCAGCTCACCACCCCAGACGATAAACACCGGGGAGCTGTTTTTT
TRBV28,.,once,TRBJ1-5,CASTTLGGVWGQPQHF,TGTGCCAGCACTACTTTAGGGGGAGTATGGGGTCAGCCCCAGCATTTT
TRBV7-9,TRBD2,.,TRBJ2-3,CASSLGLAEGTDTQYF,TGTGCCAGCAGCCTGGGACTAGCGGAAGGCACAGATACGCAGTATTTT